These 31 T cell receptor beta chains were all obtained from the same sample, sequenced in a study of blood T cell repertoires in COVID-19. Generated by immunoSEQ multiplex PCR, the TCRdb table keeps only in-frame clones and is missing some. The sample carries 200,000 to 250,000 clones, around 80% recorded once. Sequenced: PBMCs or T cells enriched from blood (not recorded which). Receptor source: a man aged 30-40 years with acute COVID-19.

This clone was found once. The CDR3 region has the DNA TGTGCCAGCAGTGAATTGGCAACATTACTTCAGGCAGATACGCAGTATTTT. As protein: CASSELATLLQADTQYF. The rearrangement links TRBV6-1 to TRBJ2-3; D unresolved. V lost 2 bases to trimming and J lost 4 bases, with 19 bases between them. The CDR3 spans 17 residues. Per the germline V gene, CDR1 is MNHNS and CDR2 is SASEGT.

This chain joins TRBV14 and TRBJ1-1; D is possibly TRBD1 (5 bases). The CDR3 totals 13 residues. Trimming stripped 4 bases from V and 0 bases from J, with 6 bases between. CDR1 and CDR2 (germline): SGHDN, FVKESK. CDR3 amino acids: CASSRQLNTEAFF. Here the CDR3 DNA reads TGTGCCAGCAGCCGACAGCTGAACACTGAAGCTTTCTTT. Full variable domain (remainder filled in from reference TRBV14 and TRBJ1-1): EAGVTQFPSHSVIEKGQTVTLRCDPISGHDNLYWYRRVMGKEIKFLLHFVKESKQDESGMPNNRFLAERTGGTYSTLKVQPAELEDSGVYFCASSRQLNTEAFFGQGTRLTVV.

J is TRBJ1-2 and V is TRBV24-1; D perhaps matches TRBD1 (5 bases). CDR1 and CDR2 (germline): KGHDR, SFDVKD. CDR3 length: 14 residues. The V gene lost 6 bases and the J gene lost 5 bases, with 15 bases spanning the gap. DNA of the CDR3: TGTGCCACCAGTACGTCAGGGAGGTCGTATGGCTACACCTTC. Its protein is CATSTSGRSYGYTF.

This clone was observed a single time. The chain is built from TRBV28 and TRBJ2-5, with 8 bases that match TRBD1. Germline trimming cut 6 bases from V and 5 bases from J; bases unmatched to any gene: 11. The CDR3 has 15 residues. CDR1 MDHEN and CDR2 SYDVKM come from the germline V gene. The CDR3 DNA sequence: TGTGCCAGCAGCCAGGTCAGGACAGGGAGGGAGACCCAGTACTTC. Its translation is CASSQVRTGRETQYF.

The V call is TRBV18, the J call TRBJ1-2; 7 nucleotides align to TRBD1. V was pared by 4 bases and J by 2 bases, with 7 bases of the junction left unmatched. This CDR3 is built from 15 residues. Germline V CDR1 and CDR2: KGHSH, LQKENI. CDR3 sequence (DNA): TGTGCCAGCTCACTTGGACAGGCTTCCAACTATGGCTACACCTTC. It encodes CASSLGQASNYGYTF.

For the CDR3, the DNA is TGTGCCATCTTTGAGGCCGGGGAGGAAGGCTACACCTTC. Translation gives CAIFEAGEEGYTF. This rearrangement joins TRBV10-3 to TRBJ1-2; D unclear. Germline V CDR1 and CDR2: ENHRY, SYGVKD. CDR3 length: 13 residues. V was shortened by 8 bases and J by 8 bases, with 18 bases between the two germline ends.

The V and J genes are TRBV9 and TRBJ1-1; TRBD1 matches 11 bases. The CDR3 length is 15 residues. Germline V gene sequence: CDR1 SGDLS, CDR2 YYNGEE. The junction had 4 bases not matched to a gene; V was cut back by 2 bases and J by 4 bases. The CDR3 DNA follows: TGTGCCAGCAGCGTCTCCGGGACAGGGGGCACTGAAGCTTTCTTT. Its translation: CASSVSGTGGTEAFF.

This chain connects TRBV3-1 (or the pseudogene TRBV3-2) to TRBJ1-3, with D hard to call. In germline, CDR1 is LGHDT, CDR2 YNNKEL (reference sequence). The CDR3 runs 12 residues. Trimming removed 2 bases from V and 4 bases from J, with 3 bases in between. The CDR3 DNA is TGTGCCAGCAGCCAACCAGGAAACACCATATATTTT. Its translation is CASSQPGNTIYF.

This sequence joins TRBV29-1 and TRBJ2-5; no firm D call. V was shortened by 6 bases and J by 4 bases, with 12 bases between the two germline ends. Germline V CDR1 and CDR2: SQVTM, ANQGSEA. This CDR3 spans 12 amino acids. CDR3 residues: CSVITAGETQYF. The CDR3, as DNA: TGCAGCGTGATCACTGCTGGAGAGACCCAGTACTTC.

A single count supports this clone. The J gene is TRBJ2-7, the V gene TRBV11-2, with 9 bases matching TRBD1. There are 15 residues in the CDR3. Germline lookup yields CDR1 SGHAT and CDR2 FQNNGV. V lost 5 bases and J lost 6; bases outside the gene matches: 11. CDR3 protein: CASSPMTGGKGEQYF. The CDR3 coding sequence is TGTGCCAGCAGCCCGATGACAGGGGGGAAGGGCGAGCAGTACTTC.

The V and J genes are TRBV30 and TRBJ1-2, with TRBD1 matching 9 bases. J lost 2 bases, V lost 8 bases, and 9 bases had no gene match. Germline assignment: CDR1 GTSNPN and CDR2 SVGIG (reference sequence). There are 14 residues in the CDR3. The CDR3 here is CASHPGTGNYGYTF. CDR3 nucleotides: TGTGCCAGCCACCCCGGGACAGGGAACTATGGCTACACCTTC.

The rearrangement links TRBV10-2 to TRBJ2-7; TRBD1 matches 9 bases. Germline CDR1 reads WSHSY; CDR2 reads SAAADI. The CDR3 has 13 amino acids. J gave up 4 bases and V 6 bases, and 4 bases lay outside the gene matches. CDR3 in amino acids: CASSGQGRYEQYF. In DNA form, the CDR3 reads TGCGCCAGCAGCGGACAGGGGCGGTACGAGCAGTACTTC.

V usage is TRBV27 and J usage is TRBJ1-2, with a possible D match to TRBD1 (6 bases). Germline loops: CDR1 MNHEY, CDR2 SMNVEV (reference sequence). The CDR3 length is 15 residues. V lost 8 bases, J lost 8 bases, and 24 bases lay in between. CDR3 sequence: CASGTYGGGAGGYTF. Written as DNA, the CDR3 is TGTGCCAGCGGAACGTACGGGGGGGGCGCAGGGGGCTACACCTTC.

V gene TRBV7-9 combines with J gene TRBJ2-3; D is possibly TRBD1 (5 bases). Trimming removed 2 bases at V and 1 base at J, with 10 bases between. CDR1 and CDR2 (germline): SEHNR, FQNEAQ (reference sequence). CDR3 size: 15 residues. The CDR3 reads CASSLTLGGTDTQYF. The CDR3 bases are TGTGCCAGCAGCTTAACCCTAGGGGGCACAGATACGCAGTATTTT.

The genes are TRBV27 and TRBJ2-7; possibly TRBD1 for D (5 bases). Germline CDR1 MNHEY, CDR2 SMNVEV (reference sequence). The CDR3 consists of 15 residues. The V end lost 6 bases, the J end lost 3 bases, and 18 bases lay between the germline ends. CDR3 sequence: CASRQASTPLYEQYF. The CDR3 nucleotides are TGTGCCAGCAGACAGGCCTCAACACCTCTCTACGAGCAGTACTTC.

This sequence joins TRBV7-9 and TRBJ1-2; TRBD1 aligns across 8 bases. Germline-derived CDR1 and CDR2 are SEHNR and FQNEAQ (reference sequence). Trimming took 3 bases from V and 4 from J; bases not matched to a gene: 10. This CDR3 contains 16 residues. The CDR3 coding sequence is TGTGCCAGCAGCTTCGTTGTGGACAGGGAGATCTATGGCTACACCTTC. It encodes CASSFVVDREIYGYTF. Using reference TRBV7-9 and TRBJ1-2 for the parts outside the CDR3, the full variable domain is DTGVSQNPRHKITKRGQNVTFRCDPISEHNRLYWYRQTLGQGPEFLTYFQNEAQLEKSRLLSDRFSAERPKGSFSTLEIQRTEQGDSAMYLCASSFVVDREIYGYTFGSGTRLTVV.

This clone was picked up a small number of times. The rearrangement links TRBV5-6 to TRBJ1-1, with 7 bases matching TRBD1. Germline V gene lookup returns CDR1 SGHDT and CDR2 YYEEEE. CDR3 length: 14 residues. Trimming removed 0 bases from V and 7 bases from J; junction bases left unmatched: 6. DNA of the CDR3: TGTGCCAGCAGCTTGGGGACAGGCCGATATGAAGCTTTCTTT. Its translation: CASSLGTGRYEAFF. The full variable domain, rest sourced from reference TRBV5-6 and TRBJ1-1, is DAGVTQSPTHLIKTRGQQVTLRCSPKSGHDTVSWYQQALGQGPQFIFQYYEEEERQRGNFPDRFSGHQFPNYSSELNVNALLLGDSALYLCASSLGTGRYEAFFGQGTRLTVV.

The CDR3 DNA follows: TGTGCCTTCCAGGGCTTTTCTGGAAACACCATATATTTT. Amino acids: CAFQGFSGNTIYF. The V call is TRBV10-3, the J call TRBJ1-3; D is possibly TRBD1 (5 bases). The germline V gene has CDR1 ENHRY and CDR2 SYGVKD. The V gene lost 11 bases and the J gene lost 1 base, with 12 bases spanning the gap. The CDR3 is 13 amino acids.

Remarks on this clone: The sample carries other DNA sequences with the same CDR3. V gene TRBV12-5 combines with J gene TRBJ1-1; D uncertain. The CDR3 contains 12 residues. Germline V gene data show CDR1 as LGHNT and CDR2 as FRNRAP. V dropped 2 bases and J dropped 5 bases, with 6 bases sitting between them. CDR3 nucleotides: TGTGCTAGTGGTTTGAGAGAAACTGAAGCTTTCTTT. Amino acids: CASGLRETEAFF.

This clone was picked up one time. The V gene is TRBV11-2, the J gene TRBJ1-1, with D possibly TRBD1 on 6 matching bases. The CDR3 extends over 15 amino acids. Germline loops: CDR1 SGHAT, CDR2 FQNNGV. V was cut by 2 bases and J by 0 bases, with 10 bases left in between. CDR3 in amino acids: CASSLHGQLNTEAFF. The CDR3 DNA reads as TGTGCCAGCAGCTTACACGGACAGTTGAACACTGAAGCTTTCTTT.

There are a few counts of this clone. The rearrangement uses TRBV11-2 and TRBJ1-1; perhaps TRBD1 as D (6 bases). The CDR3 extends over 13 amino acids. The germline V gene has CDR1 SGHAT and CDR2 FQNNGV. The ends were cut back, 5 bases at V and 7 bases at J, with 14 bases in the middle. The CDR3 region is CASSPGQKLEAFF. The CDR3 DNA sequence: TGTGCCAGCAGCCCCGGACAGAAGCTTGAAGCTTTCTTT.

The chain couples TRBV5-1 to TRBJ2-1; D gene ambiguous. V was pared by 1 base and J by 6 bases, with 5 bases between. CDR3 length equals 12 residues. Germline V gene data show CDR1 as SGHRS and CDR2 as YFSETQ. The CDR3: CASSLIFNEQFF. CDR3 nucleotide sequence: TGCGCCAGCAGCTTGATCTTCAATGAGCAGTTCTTC.

The chain couples TRBV3-1 (or the pseudogene TRBV3-2) to TRBJ2-7; 7 bases are a match to TRBD1. The CDR3 spans 16 residues. The germline V gene has CDR1 LGHDT and CDR2 YNNKEL (reference sequence). After removal of 1 base from V and 2 bases from J, the junction contained 8 bases not matched to a gene. The DNA for the CDR3 is TGTGCCAGCAGCCAAGGCTTGGAGACAGGGACCTACGAGCAGTACTTC. Protein sequence: CASSQGLETGTYEQYF.

The chain uses TRBV6-5 and TRBJ1-2, with D maybe TRBD1 (6 bases). The ends were cut back, 8 bases at V and 4 bases at J, with 14 bases in the middle. CDR3 size: 13 residues. CDR1 is MNHEY, CDR2 SVGAGI, per germline. Here the CDR3 reads CASSLQGGYGYTF. CDR3 nucleotides: TGTGCCAGCTCCCTACAGGGCGGCTATGGCTACACCTTC.

This clone was seen more than once but under ten times. The chain joins TRBV28 to TRBJ1-2; 10 bases line up with TRBD1. The trim removed 7 bases at V and 8 bases at J, leaving 19 bases unmatched. Germline assignment: CDR1 MDHEN and CDR2 SYDVKM. The CDR3 contains 17 residues. The CDR3, as DNA: TGTGCCAGCACCCCAGACCCCCCTCGGGACAGGGGAAACGGCTACACCTTC. It yields the protein CASTPDPPRDRGNGYTF.

This chain links TRBV5-4 with TRBJ2-7, with D tentatively TRBD2 (6 bases). The V end lost 3 bases, the J end lost 5 bases, and 12 bases lay between the germline ends. CDR1 and CDR2 (germline): SGHNT, YYREEE (reference sequence). CDR3 length: 13 residues. DNA of the CDR3: TGTGCCAGCAGCTCCGGACGGAGGGACGAGCAGTACTTC. Translated: CASSSGRRDEQYF. The whole variable domain, filled in from reference TRBV5-4 and TRBJ2-7, reads ETGVTQSPTHLIKTRGQQVTLRCSSQSGHNTVSWYQQALGQGPQFIFQYYREEENGRGNFPPRFSGLQFPNYSSELNVNALELDDSALYLCASSSGRRDEQYFGPGTRLTVT.

The chain employs TRBV9 and TRBJ2-1; 12 bases map to TRBD2. This CDR3 spans 23 amino acids. Trimming at V came to 1 base and at J to 4 bases, leaving 24 bases not matched to a gene. Germline CDR1 SGDLS, CDR2 YYNGEE. For the CDR3, the DNA is TGTGCCAGCAGCGTAATCCCCGTATCCTCGAGGCTAGCGGGGGGGAGCGGGTACAATGAGCAGTTCTTC. Translating it yields CASSVIPVSSRLAGGSGYNEQFF.

The chain couples TRBV18 to TRBJ1-2, with a weak D call TRBD1 (5 bases). This CDR3 has 15 amino acids. The ends were cut back, 3 bases at V and 8 bases at J, with 19 bases in the middle. Germline V gene data show CDR1 as KGHSH and CDR2 as LQKENI. The CDR3 here is CASSPGRGEIEGYTF. Written as DNA, the CDR3 is TGTGCCAGCTCACCGGGAAGGGGTGAGATAGAGGGCTACACCTTC.

In this sample, this clone turned up many times. The chain employs TRBV2 and TRBJ1-5; 12 bases line up with TRBD1. Germline CDR1 SNHLY, CDR2 FYNNEI. This CDR3 has 15 residues. The V segment lost 6 bases and the J segment 2 bases; nucleotides outside the gene matches: 2. The CDR3 loop is CASRGTGGGNQPQHF. The CDR3 DNA reads as TGTGCCAGCAGAGGGACAGGGGGCGGCAATCAGCCCCAGCATTTT.

Note on this clone: At one end, the junction sequence differs from germline, possibly due to a read error. The chain uses TRBV10-2 and TRBJ2-7; possible D gene TRBD2, 6 bases. This CDR3 spans 15 amino acids. CDR1 WSHSY and CDR2 SAAADI come from the germline V gene. The CDR3 protein is CASIEQPGLGYEQYF. The CDR3 coding sequence is TGCGCCAGCATTGAGCAGCCGGGACTGGGGTACGAGCAGTACTTC.

This sequence joins TRBV5-1 and TRBJ2-7, with a tentative D call TRBD1 (5 bases). This CDR3 is 14 amino acids long. V was pared by 2 bases and J by 3 bases, with 12 bases between. The germline V gene encodes CDR1 SGHRS and CDR2 YFSETQ. The CDR3: CASSLQQVGYEQYF. The DNA of the CDR3 is TGCGCCAGCAGCTTACAACAGGTGGGCTACGAGCAGTACTTC.